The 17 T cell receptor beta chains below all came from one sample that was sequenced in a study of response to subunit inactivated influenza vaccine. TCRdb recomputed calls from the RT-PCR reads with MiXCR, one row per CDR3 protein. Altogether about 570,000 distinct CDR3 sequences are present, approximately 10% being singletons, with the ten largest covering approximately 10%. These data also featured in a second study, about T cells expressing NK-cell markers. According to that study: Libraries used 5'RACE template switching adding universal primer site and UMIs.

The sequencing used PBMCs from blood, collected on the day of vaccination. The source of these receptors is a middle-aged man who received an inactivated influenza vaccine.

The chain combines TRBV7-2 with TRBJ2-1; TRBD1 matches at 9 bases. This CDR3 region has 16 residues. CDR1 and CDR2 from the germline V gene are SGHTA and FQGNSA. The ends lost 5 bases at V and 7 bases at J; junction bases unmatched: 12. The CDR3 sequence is CASSPQDRGTFNEQFF. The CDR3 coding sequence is TGTGCCAGCAGCCCCCAAGACAGGGGGACTTTTAATGAGCAGTTCTTC. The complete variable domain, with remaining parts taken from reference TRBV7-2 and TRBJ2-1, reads GAGVSQSPSNKVTEKGKDVELRCDPISGHTALYWYRQSLGQGLEFLIYFQGNSAPDKSGLPSDRFSAERTGGSVSTLTIQRTQQEDSAVYLCASSPQDRGTFNEQFFGPGTRLTVL.

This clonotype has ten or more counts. The CDR3 coding sequence is TGTGCCAGCAGTCCATTGGGCGGGAGCTCCTACAATGAGCAGTTCTTC. It encodes CASSPLGGSSYNEQFF. The gene calls are TRBV27 and TRBJ2-1, with TRBD2 matching over 7 bases. The CDR3 consists of 16 residues. Germline V gives CDR1 MNHEY, CDR2 SMNVEV (reference sequence). The V segment lost 5 bases and the J segment 0 bases; nucleotides outside the gene matches: 7.

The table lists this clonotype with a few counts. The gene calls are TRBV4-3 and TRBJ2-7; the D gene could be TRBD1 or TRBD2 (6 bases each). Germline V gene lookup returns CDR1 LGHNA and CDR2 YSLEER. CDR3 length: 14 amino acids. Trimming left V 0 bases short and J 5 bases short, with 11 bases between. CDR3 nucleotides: TGCGCCAGCAGCCAAGATTGGGGGGCCAACGAGCAGTACTTC. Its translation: CASSQDWGANEQYF.

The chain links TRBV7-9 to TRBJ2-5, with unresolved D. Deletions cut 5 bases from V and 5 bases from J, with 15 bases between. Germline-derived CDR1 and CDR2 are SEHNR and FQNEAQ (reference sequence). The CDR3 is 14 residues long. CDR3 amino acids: CASSPFRAGETQYF. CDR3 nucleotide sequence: TGTGCCAGCAGCCCCTTCCGGGCCGGGGAGACCCAGTACTTC.

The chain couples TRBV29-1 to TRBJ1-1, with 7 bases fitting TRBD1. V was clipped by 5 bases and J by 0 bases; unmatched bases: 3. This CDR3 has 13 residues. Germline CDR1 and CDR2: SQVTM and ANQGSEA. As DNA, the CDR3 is TGCAGCGTTCGGGGACAGTTGAACACTGAAGCTTTCTTT. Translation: CSVRGQLNTEAFF.

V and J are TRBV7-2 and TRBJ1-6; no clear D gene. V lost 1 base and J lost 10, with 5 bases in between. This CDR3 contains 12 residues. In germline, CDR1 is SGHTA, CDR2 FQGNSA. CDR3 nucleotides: TGTGCCAGCAGCTTAGAAGTGTCACCCCTCCACTTT. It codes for CASSLEVSPLHF.

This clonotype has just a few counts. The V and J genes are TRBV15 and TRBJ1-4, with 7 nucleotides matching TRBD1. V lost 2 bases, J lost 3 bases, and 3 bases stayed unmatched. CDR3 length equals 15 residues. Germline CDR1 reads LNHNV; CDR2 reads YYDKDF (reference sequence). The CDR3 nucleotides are TGTGCCACCAGCAGAAGACAGGGACCTAATGAAAAACTGTTTTTT. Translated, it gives CATSRRQGPNEKLFF.

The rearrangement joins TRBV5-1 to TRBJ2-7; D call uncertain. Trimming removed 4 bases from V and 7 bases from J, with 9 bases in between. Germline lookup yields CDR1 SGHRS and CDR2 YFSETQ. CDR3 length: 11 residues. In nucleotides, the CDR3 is TGCGCCAGCAGCAACCTGGAAGAGCAGTACTTC. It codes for CASSNLEEQYF.

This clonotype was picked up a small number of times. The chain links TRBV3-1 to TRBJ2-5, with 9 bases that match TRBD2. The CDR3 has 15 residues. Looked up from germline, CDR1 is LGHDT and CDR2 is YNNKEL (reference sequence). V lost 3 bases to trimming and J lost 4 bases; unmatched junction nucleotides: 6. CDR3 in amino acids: CASSHSGRRRETQYF. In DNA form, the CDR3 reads TGTGCCAGCAGCCATAGCGGGAGAAGGCGAGAGACCCAGTACTTC.

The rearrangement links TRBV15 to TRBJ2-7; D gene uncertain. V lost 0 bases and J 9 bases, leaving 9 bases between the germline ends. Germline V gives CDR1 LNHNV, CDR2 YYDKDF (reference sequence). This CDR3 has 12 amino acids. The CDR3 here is CATSRDFSWQYF. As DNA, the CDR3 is TGTGCCACCAGCAGAGATTTTTCTTGGCAGTACTTC.

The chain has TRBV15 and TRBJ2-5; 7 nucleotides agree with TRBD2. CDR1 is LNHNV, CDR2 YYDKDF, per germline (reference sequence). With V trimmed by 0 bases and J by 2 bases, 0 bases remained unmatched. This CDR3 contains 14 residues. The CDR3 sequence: CATSRDSGQETQYF. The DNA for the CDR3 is TGTGCCACCAGCAGAGATAGCGGGCAAGAGACCCAGTACTTC.

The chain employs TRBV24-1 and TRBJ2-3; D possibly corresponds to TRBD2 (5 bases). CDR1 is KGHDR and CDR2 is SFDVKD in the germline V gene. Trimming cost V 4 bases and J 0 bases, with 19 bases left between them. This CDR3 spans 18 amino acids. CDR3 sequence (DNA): TGTGCCACCAGTGACCGTTCCGGACGGAGGACTAGCACAGATACGCAGTATTTT. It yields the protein CATSDRSGRRTSTDTQYF.

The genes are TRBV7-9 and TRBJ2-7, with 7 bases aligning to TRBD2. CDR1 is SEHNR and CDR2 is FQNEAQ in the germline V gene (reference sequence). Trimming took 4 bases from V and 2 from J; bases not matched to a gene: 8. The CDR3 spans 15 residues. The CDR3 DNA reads TGTGCCAGCAGCTCTTTTCTGGCGGGAGCCTACGAGCAGTACTTC. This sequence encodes CASSSFLAGAYEQYF.

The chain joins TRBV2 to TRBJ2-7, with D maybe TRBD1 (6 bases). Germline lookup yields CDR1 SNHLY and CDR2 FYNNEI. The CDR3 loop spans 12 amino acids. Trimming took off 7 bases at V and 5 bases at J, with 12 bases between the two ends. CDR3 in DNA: TGTGCCAGCATAGGACAGACGGACGAGCAGTACTTC. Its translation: CASIGQTDEQYF.

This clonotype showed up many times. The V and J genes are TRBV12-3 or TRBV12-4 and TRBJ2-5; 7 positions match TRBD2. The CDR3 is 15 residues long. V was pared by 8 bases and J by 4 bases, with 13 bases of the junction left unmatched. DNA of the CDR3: TGTGCCAGCGTCTCGCGGCGGGGGTCGGGAGAGACCCAGTACTTC. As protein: CASVSRRGSGETQYF.

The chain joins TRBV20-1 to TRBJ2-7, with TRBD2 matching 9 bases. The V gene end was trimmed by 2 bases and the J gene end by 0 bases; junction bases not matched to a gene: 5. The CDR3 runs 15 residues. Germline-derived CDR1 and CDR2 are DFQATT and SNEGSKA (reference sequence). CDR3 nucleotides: TGCAGTGCTAGATCACCTAGCGGGATCTCCTACGAGCAGTACTTC. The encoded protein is CSARSPSGISYEQYF.

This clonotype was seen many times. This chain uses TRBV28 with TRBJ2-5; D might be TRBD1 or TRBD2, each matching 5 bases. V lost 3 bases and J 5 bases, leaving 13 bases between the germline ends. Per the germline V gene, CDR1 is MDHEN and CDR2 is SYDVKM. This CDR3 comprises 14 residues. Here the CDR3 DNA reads TGTGCCAGCAGTTTTGTTGGGACCGAGGAGACCCAGTACTTC. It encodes CASSFVGTEETQYF. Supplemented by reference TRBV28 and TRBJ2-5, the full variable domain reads DVKVTQSSRYLVKRTGEKVFLECVQDMDHENMFWYRQDPGLGLRLIYFSYDVKMKEKGDIPEGYSVSREKKERFSLILESASTNQTSMYLCASSFVGTEETQYFGPGTRLLVL.